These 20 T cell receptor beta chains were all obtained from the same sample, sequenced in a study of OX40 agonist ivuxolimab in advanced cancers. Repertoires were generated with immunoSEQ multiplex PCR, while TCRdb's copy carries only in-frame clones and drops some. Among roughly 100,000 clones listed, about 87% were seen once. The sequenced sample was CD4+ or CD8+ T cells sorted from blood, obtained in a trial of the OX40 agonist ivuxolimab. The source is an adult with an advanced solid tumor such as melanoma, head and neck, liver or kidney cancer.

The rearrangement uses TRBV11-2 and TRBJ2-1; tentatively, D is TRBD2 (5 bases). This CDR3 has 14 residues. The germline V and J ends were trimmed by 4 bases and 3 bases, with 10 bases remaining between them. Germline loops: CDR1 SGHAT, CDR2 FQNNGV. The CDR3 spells CASSSMAGYNEQFF. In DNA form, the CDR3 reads TGTGCCAGCAGCTCGATGGCGGGCTACAATGAGCAGTTCTTC.

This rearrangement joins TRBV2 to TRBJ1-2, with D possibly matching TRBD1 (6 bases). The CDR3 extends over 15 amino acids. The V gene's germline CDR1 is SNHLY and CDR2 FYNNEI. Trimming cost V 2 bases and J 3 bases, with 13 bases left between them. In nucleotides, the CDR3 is TGTGCCAGCAGTGAAACGACAGGTGATTACTATGGCTACACCTTC. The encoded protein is CASSETTGDYYGYTF. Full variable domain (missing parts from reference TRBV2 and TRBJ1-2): EPEVTQTPSHQVTQMGQEVILRCVPISNHLYFYWYRQILGQKVEFLVSFYNNEISEKSEIFDDQFSVERPDGSNFTLKIRSTKLEDSAMYFCASSETTGDYYGYTFGSGTRLTVV.

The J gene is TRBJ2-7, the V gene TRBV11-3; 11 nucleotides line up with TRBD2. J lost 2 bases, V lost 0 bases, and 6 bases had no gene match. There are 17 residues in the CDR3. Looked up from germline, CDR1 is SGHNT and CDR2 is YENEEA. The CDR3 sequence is CASSLELLAGVPYEQYF. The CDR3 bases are TGTGCCAGCAGCTTAGAATTACTAGCGGGAGTTCCCTACGAGCAGTACTTC.

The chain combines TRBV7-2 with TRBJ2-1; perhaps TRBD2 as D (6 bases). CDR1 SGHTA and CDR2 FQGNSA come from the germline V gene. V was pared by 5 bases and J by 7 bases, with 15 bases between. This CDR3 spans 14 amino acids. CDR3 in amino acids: CASSLHGTSNEQFF. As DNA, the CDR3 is TGTGCCAGCAGCCTCCACGGGACTTCGAATGAGCAGTTCTTC.

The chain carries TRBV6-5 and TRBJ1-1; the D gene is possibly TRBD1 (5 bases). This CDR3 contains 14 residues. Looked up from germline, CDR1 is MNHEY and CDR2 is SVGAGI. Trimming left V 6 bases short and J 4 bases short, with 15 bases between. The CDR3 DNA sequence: TGTGCCAGCAGGACCCCCCCCGGGGGCACTGAAGCTTTCTTT. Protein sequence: CASRTPPGGTEAFF.

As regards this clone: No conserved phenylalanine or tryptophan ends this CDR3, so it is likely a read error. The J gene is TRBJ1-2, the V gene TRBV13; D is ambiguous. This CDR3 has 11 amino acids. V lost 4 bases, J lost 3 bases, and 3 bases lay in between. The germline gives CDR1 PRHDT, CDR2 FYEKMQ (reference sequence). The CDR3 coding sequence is TGTGCCAGCAGCTACGACTATGGCTACACCCTC. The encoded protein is CASSYDYGYTL.

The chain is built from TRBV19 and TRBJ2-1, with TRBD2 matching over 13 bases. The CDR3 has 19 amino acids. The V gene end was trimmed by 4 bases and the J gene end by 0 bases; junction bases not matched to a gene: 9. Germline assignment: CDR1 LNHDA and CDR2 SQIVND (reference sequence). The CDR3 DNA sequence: TGTGCCAGTAGTACATTACTAGCGGGAGGGCGAAGCTCCTACAATGAGCAGTTCTTC. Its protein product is CASSTLLAGGRSSYNEQFF.

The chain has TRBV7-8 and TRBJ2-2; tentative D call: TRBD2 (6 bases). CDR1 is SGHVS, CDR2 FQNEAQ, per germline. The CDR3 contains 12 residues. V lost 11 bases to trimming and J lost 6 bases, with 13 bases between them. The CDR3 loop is CAAGPSAGELFF. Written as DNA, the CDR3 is TGTGCCGCGGGGCCTAGCGCCGGGGAGCTGTTTTTT. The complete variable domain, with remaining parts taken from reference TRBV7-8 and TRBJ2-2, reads GAGVSQSPRYKVAKRGQDVALRCDPISGHVSLFWYQQALGQGPEFLTYFQNEAQLDKSGLPSDRFFAERPEGSVSTLKIQRTQQEDSAVYLCAAGPSAGELFFGEGSRLTVL.

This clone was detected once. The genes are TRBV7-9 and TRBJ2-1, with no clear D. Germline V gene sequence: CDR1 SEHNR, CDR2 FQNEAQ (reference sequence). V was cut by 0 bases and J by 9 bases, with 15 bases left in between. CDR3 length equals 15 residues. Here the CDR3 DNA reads TGTGCCAGCAGCTTAGCTAGCTGGAGCATTGGTGAGCAGTTCTTC. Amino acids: CASSLASWSIGEQFF.

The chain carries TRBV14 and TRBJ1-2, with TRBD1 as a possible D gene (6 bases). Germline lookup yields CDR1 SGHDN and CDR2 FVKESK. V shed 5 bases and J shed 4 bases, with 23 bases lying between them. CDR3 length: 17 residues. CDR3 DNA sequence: TGTGCCAGCAGCTCGAACCTCCGGGACACCGCCCTCTATGGCTACACCTTC. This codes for CASSSNLRDTALYGYTF.

This CDR3 reads CASSSKENTGELFF. For the CDR3, the DNA is TGTGCCAGCAGTTCCAAGGAGAACACCGGGGAGCTGTTTTTT. The V call is TRBV6-6, the J call TRBJ2-2; D unclear. Deletions cut 4 bases from V and 1 base from J, with 7 bases between. The CDR3 consists of 14 residues. CDR1 is MNHNY and CDR2 is SVGAGI in the germline V gene (reference sequence).

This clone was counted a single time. The CDR3 loop reads CASSKRQGTDTQYF. CDR3 coding DNA: TGTGCCAGCAGCAAACGACAGGGGACAGATACGCAGTATTTT. The rearrangement uses TRBV5-4 and TRBJ2-3; 8 nucleotides match TRBD1. Unmatched junction bases numbered 4, after V lost 4 bases and J lost 3 bases. From germline, CDR1 is SGHNT and CDR2 YYREEE (reference sequence). The CDR3 contains 14 residues.

CDR3: CASSFPGDTEAFF. The CDR3 bases are TGTGCCAGCAGCTTCCCGGGGGACACTGAAGCTTTCTTT. The chain uses TRBV7-9 and TRBJ1-1, with D possibly being TRBD1 (5 bases). Trimming took 3 bases from V and 3 from J, leaving 8 bases between them. This CDR3 has 13 residues. Germline lookup yields CDR1 SEHNR and CDR2 FQNEAQ (reference sequence).

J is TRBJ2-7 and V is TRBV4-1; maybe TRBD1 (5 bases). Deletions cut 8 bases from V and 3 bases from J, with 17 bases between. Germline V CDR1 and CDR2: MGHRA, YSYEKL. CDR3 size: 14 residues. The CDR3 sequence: CASAIRETFYEQYF. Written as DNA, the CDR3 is TGCGCCAGCGCAATCAGGGAAACCTTCTACGAGCAGTACTTC.

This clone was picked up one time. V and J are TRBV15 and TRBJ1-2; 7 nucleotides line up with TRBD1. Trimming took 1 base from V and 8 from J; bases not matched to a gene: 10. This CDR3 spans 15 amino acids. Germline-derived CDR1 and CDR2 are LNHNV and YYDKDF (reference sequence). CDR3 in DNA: TGTGCCACCAGCAGAGTGAAAGAGGGGGCTAAAGGCTACACCTTC. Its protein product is CATSRVKEGAKGYTF.

In DNA, the CDR3 is TGTGCCAGCAGCTTGGGGAGGCAGGGAGGTGAAAAACTGTTTTTT. Translating it yields CASSLGRQGGEKLFF. The rearrangement links TRBV5-8 to TRBJ1-4, with a possible D match to TRBD1 (5 bases). The CDR3 sequence is 15 residues long. V shed 0 bases and J shed 7 bases, with 13 bases lying between them. Germline CDR1 is SGHTS and CDR2 is YDEGEE.

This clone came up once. The CDR3 DNA is TGCGCCAGCAGTGAGCGGATGTCCTACAATGAGCAGTTCTTC. It codes for CASSERMSYNEQFF. The V call is TRBV10-1, the J call TRBJ2-1; no clear D gene. V was pared by 2 bases and J by 1 base, with 6 bases between. The CDR3 is 14 amino acids. Germline V lookup: CDR1 WNHNN, CDR2 SYGVQD (reference sequence).

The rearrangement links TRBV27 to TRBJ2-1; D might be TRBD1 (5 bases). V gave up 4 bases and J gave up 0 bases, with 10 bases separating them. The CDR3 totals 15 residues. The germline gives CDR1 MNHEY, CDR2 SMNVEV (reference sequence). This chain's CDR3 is CASSSQANSYNEQFF. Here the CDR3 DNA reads TGTGCCAGCAGTTCACAGGCGAACTCCTACAATGAGCAGTTCTTC.

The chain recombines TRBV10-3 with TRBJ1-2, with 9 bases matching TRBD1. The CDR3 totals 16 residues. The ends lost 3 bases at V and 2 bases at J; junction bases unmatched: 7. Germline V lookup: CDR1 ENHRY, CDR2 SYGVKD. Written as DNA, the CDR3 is TGTGCCATCAGTGACCAACGGGACAGGGAAAACTATGGCTACACCTTC. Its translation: CAISDQRDRENYGYTF.

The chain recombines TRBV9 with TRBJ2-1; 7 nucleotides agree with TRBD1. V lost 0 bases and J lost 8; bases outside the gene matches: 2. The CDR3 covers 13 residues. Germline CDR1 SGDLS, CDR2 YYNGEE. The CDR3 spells CASSVDRGYEQFF. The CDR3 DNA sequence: TGTGCCAGCAGCGTAGACAGGGGATATGAGCAGTTCTTC.